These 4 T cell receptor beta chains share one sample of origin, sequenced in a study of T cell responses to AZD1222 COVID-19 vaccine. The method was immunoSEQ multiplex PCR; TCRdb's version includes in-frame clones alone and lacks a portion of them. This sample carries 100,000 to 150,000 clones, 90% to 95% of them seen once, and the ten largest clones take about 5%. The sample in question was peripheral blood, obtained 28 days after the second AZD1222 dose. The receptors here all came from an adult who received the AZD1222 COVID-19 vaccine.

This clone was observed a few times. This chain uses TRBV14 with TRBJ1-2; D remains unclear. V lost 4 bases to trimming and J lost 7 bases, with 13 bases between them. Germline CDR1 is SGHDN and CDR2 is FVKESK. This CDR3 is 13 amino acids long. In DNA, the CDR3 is TGTGCCAGCAGCCTCGGGCCCCCTTCTGGCTACACCTTC. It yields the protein CASSLGPPSGYTF.

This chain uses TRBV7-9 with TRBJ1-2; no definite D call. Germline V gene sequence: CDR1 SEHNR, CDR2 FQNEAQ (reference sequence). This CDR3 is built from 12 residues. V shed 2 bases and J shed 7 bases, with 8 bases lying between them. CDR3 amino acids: CASSLTWSGYTF. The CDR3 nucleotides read TGTGCCAGCAGCTTAACTTGGAGTGGCTACACCTTC.

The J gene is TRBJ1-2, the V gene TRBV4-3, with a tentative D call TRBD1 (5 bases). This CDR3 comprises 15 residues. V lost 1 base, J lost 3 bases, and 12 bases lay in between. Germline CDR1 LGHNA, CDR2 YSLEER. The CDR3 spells CASSQAWGIDYGYTF. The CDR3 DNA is TGCGCCAGCAGCCAAGCTTGGGGGATAGACTATGGCTACACCTTC.

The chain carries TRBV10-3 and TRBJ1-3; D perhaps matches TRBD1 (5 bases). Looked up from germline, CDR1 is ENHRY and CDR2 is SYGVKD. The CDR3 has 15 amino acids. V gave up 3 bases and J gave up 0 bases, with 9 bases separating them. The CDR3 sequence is CAISDGDLSGNTIYF. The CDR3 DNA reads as TGTGCCATCAGTGATGGGGACCTCTCTGGAAACACCATATATTTT.